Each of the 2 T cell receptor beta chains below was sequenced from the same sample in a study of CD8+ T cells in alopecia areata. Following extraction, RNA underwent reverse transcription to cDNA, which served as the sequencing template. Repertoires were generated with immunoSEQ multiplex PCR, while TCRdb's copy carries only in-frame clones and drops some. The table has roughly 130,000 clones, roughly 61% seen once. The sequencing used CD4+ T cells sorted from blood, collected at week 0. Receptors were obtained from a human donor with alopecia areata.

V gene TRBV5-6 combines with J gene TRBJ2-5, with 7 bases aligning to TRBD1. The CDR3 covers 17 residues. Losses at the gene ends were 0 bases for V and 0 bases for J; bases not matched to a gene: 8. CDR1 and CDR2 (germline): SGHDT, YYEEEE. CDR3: CASSLDGGQADQETQYF. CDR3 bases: TGTGCCAGCAGCTTGGACGGCGGACAGGCCGACCAAGAGACCCAGTACTTC.

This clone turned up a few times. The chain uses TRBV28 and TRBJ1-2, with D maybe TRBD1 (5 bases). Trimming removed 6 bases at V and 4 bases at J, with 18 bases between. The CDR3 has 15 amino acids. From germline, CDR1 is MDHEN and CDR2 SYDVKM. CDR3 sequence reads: CASRLGQGEIYGYTF. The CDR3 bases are TGTGCCAGCAGACTCGGTCAGGGTGAAATCTATGGCTACACCTTC.